A single sample is the source of the 21 T cell receptor beta chains below, sequenced in a study of shared clonotypes between healthy human individuals. The table came from immunoSEQ multiplex PCR; TCRdb's copy has only in-frame clones and leaves some out. Of roughly 2,500,000 clones in the sample, under 95% were seen once. The sequencing sample was made of naive CD4+ T cells from PBMCs. Subset: CD45RA+ positively selected. The origin of the receptors is a man younger than 35 in good health. Some clones in this sample may be carry-over from other donors' samples.

V usage is TRBV5-4 and J usage is TRBJ1-2; unclear D gene. The V gene's germline CDR1 is SGHNT and CDR2 YYREEE (reference sequence). This CDR3 is built from 14 residues. Trimming removed 0 bases at V and 7 bases at J, with 13 bases between. The CDR3 region is CASSLGSERLGYTF. The CDR3 coding sequence is TGTGCCAGCAGCTTGGGATCCGAGCGTCTTGGCTACACCTTC.

J is TRBJ1-6 and V is TRBV7-3; weak D call: TRBD1 (5 bases). The CDR3 is 15 amino acids. Looked up from germline, CDR1 is SGHTA and CDR2 is FQGTGA. The V and J ends lost 1 base and 5 bases respectively, with 9 bases between them. This chain's CDR3 is CASSLNGGNNSPLHF. CDR3 nucleotide sequence: TGTGCCAGCAGCTTAAATGGGGGGAATAATTCACCCCTCCACTTT. Complete variable domain (other parts from reference TRBV7-3 and TRBJ1-6): GAGVSQTPSNKVTEKGKYVELRCDPISGHTALYWYRQSLGQGPEFLIYFQGTGAADDSGLPNDRFFAVRPEGSVSTLKIQRTERGDSAVYLCASSLNGGNNSPLHFGNGTRLTVT.

This clone occurred once. The V and J genes are TRBV4-2 and TRBJ2-2; 7 bases align to TRBD1. Trimming at V came to 2 bases and at J to 3 bases, leaving 9 bases not matched to a gene. Germline CDR1 is LGHNA and CDR2 is YNFKEQ. The CDR3 is 17 amino acids. CDR3 bases: TGTGCCAGCAGCCAATACAGGGGACCCAAGGACACCGGGGAGCTGTTTTTT. It encodes CASSQYRGPKDTGELFF.

Concerning this clone: Other DNA sequences in this specimen translate into the identical CDR3. This sequence joins TRBV18 and TRBJ2-5; the D is unclear. The CDR3 has 13 residues. V lost 2 bases, J lost 3 bases, and 7 bases lay in between. In germline, CDR1 is KGHSH, CDR2 LQKENI. CDR3 protein: CASSPGSEETQYF. The CDR3 DNA reads TGTGCCAGCTCACCAGGGTCCGAAGAGACCCAGTACTTC. Filled out from reference TRBV18 and TRBJ2-5, the complete variable domain reads NAGVMQNPRHLVRRRGQEARLRCSPMKGHSHVYWYRQLPEEGLKFMVYLQKENIIDESGMPKERFSAEFPKEGPSILRIQQVVRGDSAAYFCASSPGSEETQYFGPGTRLLVL.

This chain joins TRBV11-2 and TRBJ2-2; no definite D call. The germline V gene has CDR1 SGHAT and CDR2 FQNNGV. CDR3 size: 16 residues. V dropped 1 base and J dropped 0 bases, with 9 bases sitting between them. This CDR3 is CASSLVPTPNTGELFF. The CDR3 DNA follows: TGTGCCAGCAGCTTAGTCCCGACACCGAACACCGGGGAGCTGTTTTTT.

As concerns this clone: Other DNA sequences of this sample code for an identical CDR3. The V gene is TRBV5-1, the J gene TRBJ2-5; perhaps D is TRBD1 or TRBD2 (6 bases each). Germline V gene data show CDR1 as SGHRS and CDR2 as YFSETQ. The V end lost 0 bases, the J end lost 4 bases, and 7 bases lay between the germline ends. The CDR3 consists of 13 residues. CDR3 sequence: CASSLAGAETQYF. Written as DNA, the CDR3 is TGCGCCAGCAGCTTGGCGGGGGCAGAGACCCAGTACTTC.

The V gene is TRBV6-1, the J gene TRBJ2-7; maybe TRBD2 (5 bases). The germline gives CDR1 MNHNS, CDR2 SASEGT. The CDR3 length is 14 residues. The V end lost 1 base, the J end lost 5 bases, and 12 bases lay between the germline ends. CDR3 in amino acids: CASSEGVRANEQYF. The CDR3, as DNA: TGTGCCAGCAGTGAAGGGGTGAGGGCCAACGAGCAGTACTTC.

This rearrangement joins TRBV7-3 to TRBJ2-2; the match to TRBD1 covers 7 bases. Trimming took 5 bases from V and 4 from J; bases not matched to a gene: 7. The CDR3 covers 15 residues. Germline V gene data show CDR1 as SGHTA and CDR2 as FQGTGA. CDR3 in DNA: TGTGCCAGCAGCCTAGACAGGGTTGGCACCGGGGAGCTGTTTTTT. Translated, it gives CASSLDRVGTGELFF. Drawing the rest from reference TRBV7-3 and TRBJ2-2, the complete variable domain is GAGVSQTPSNKVTEKGKYVELRCDPISGHTALYWYRQSLGQGPEFLIYFQGTGAADDSGLPNDRFFAVRPEGSVSTLKIQRTERGDSAVYLCASSLDRVGTGELFFGEGSRLTVL.

V and J are TRBV28 and TRBJ1-6, with TRBD1 as a possible D gene (6 bases). V lost 5 bases, J lost 9 bases, and 17 bases lay in between. Per the germline V gene, CDR1 is MDHEN and CDR2 is SYDVKM. CDR3 length equals 15 residues. CDR3 protein: CASSGAGVGGSPLHF. The CDR3 DNA follows: TGTGCCAGCAGTGGGGCAGGGGTTGGCGGTTCACCCCTCCACTTT. The whole variable domain, remainder taken from reference TRBV28 and TRBJ1-6, is DVKVTQSSRYLVKRTGEKVFLECVQDMDHENMFWYRQDPGLGLRLIYFSYDVKMKEKGDIPEGYSVSREKKERFSLILESASTNQTSMYLCASSGAGVGGSPLHFGNGTRLTVT.

The chain is built from TRBV7-3 and TRBJ2-7; a weak D match, TRBD1 (6 bases). This CDR3 spans 17 amino acids. The germline CDR1 and CDR2 sequences are SGHTA and FQGTGA. Trimming pared 0 bases from V and 2 bases from J, leaving 17 bases between. Here the CDR3 DNA reads TGTGCCAGCAGCTTAACGGCCCGACAGGACCTTCCCTACGAGCAGTACTTC. It translates to CASSLTARQDLPYEQYF.

This chain links TRBV28 with TRBJ2-7, with TRBD2 matching over 10 bases. CDR3 length: 14 residues. Trimming removed 6 bases from V and 5 bases from J; junction bases left unmatched: 7. The V gene's germline CDR1 is MDHEN and CDR2 SYDVKM. The chain's CDR3 is CASRLLAGSHEQYF. The CDR3 DNA sequence: TGTGCCAGCAGGTTACTAGCGGGATCCCACGAGCAGTACTTC.

This clone was seen a single time. This chain connects TRBV30 to TRBJ2-5; no clear D. V was pared by 4 bases and J by 5 bases, with 20 bases between. CDR1 is GTSNPN, CDR2 SVGIG, per germline (reference sequence). This CDR3 spans 15 amino acids. CDR3 sequence reads: CAWTTPSRFAETQYF. CDR3 DNA: TGTGCCTGGACCACCCCGTCCAGGTTCGCGGAGACCCAGTACTTC. The variable domain in full, completed from reference TRBV30 and TRBJ2-5, reads SQTIHQWPATLVQPVGSPLSLECTVEGTSNPNLYWYRQAAGRGLQLLFYSVGIGQISSEVPQNLSASRPQDRQFILSSKKLLLSDSGFYLCAWTTPSRFAETQYFGPGTRLLVL.

This clone came up once. This rearrangement joins TRBV7-2 to TRBJ2-5; 12 bases match TRBD2. The CDR3 totals 17 residues. Germline-derived CDR1 and CDR2 are SGHTA and FQGNSA. With 5 bases clipped from V and 5 bases from J, the junction kept 12 bases outside the gene matches. CDR3 amino acids: CASSLGLAGRFRETQYF. CDR3 DNA sequence: TGTGCCAGCAGCCTAGGACTAGCGGGACGCTTCCGCGAGACCCAGTACTTC.

The chain combines TRBV7-9 with TRBJ2-7; tentative D call: TRBD2 (6 bases). The germline V and J ends were trimmed by 1 base and 2 bases, with 15 bases remaining between them. This CDR3 is 16 amino acids long. Per germline, CDR1 SEHNR and CDR2 FQNEAQ (reference sequence). The CDR3 coding sequence is TGTGCCAGCAGCTTAGTGGGTAGCGGAAGGCCCTACGAGCAGTACTTC. Translation gives CASSLVGSGRPYEQYF.

V gene TRBV6-5 combines with J gene TRBJ2-7; D gene uncertain. The ends were cut back, 0 bases at V and 6 bases at J, with 9 bases in the middle. Germline V gene data show CDR1 as MNHEY and CDR2 as SVGAGI. The CDR3 extends over 13 amino acids. CDR3 sequence (DNA): TGTGCCAGCAGTTACTCTAGGGTATCCGAGCAGTACTTC. Translating it yields CASSYSRVSEQYF.

The chain couples TRBV7-3 to TRBJ2-3; 10 bases fit TRBD2. The J segment lost 4 bases and the V segment lost 1 base, leaving 29 bases of the junction unmatched. CDR1 is SGHTA and CDR2 is FQGTGA in the germline V gene. The CDR3 covers 24 residues. DNA for the CDR3: TGTGCCAGCAGCTTAAGCTTTATGGTCGCGGGCCCTAGCGGGAGCCGATTTTACGCAGATACGCAGTATTTT. This encodes CASSLSFMVAGPSGSRFYADTQYF.

J is TRBJ2-3 and V is TRBV6-1, with 10 nucleotides matching TRBD1. Unmatched junction bases numbered 5, after V lost 7 bases and J lost 1 base. The CDR3 is 15 residues long. Germline V lookup: CDR1 MNHNS, CDR2 SASEGT. The CDR3 nucleotides read TGTGCCAGCACTTCGGACAGGGGGGGCACAGATACGCAGTATTTT. Encoded protein: CASTSDRGGTDTQYF.

The V and J genes are TRBV18 and TRBJ2-2; maybe TRBD1 (5 bases). Trimming removed 3 bases at V and 1 base at J, with 18 bases between. The CDR3 has 18 amino acids. CDR1 KGHSH and CDR2 LQKENI come from the germline V gene. Here the CDR3 reads CASSPNDVRTWNTGELFF. The DNA of the CDR3 is TGTGCCAGCTCACCCAACGACGTCCGGACATGGAACACCGGGGAGCTGTTTTTT. Drawing the rest from reference TRBV18 and TRBJ2-2, the complete variable domain is NAGVMQNPRHLVRRRGQEARLRCSPMKGHSHVYWYRQLPEEGLKFMVYLQKENIIDESGMPKERFSAEFPKEGPSILRIQQVVRGDSAAYFCASSPNDVRTWNTGELFFGEGSRLTVL.

The chain employs TRBV10-3 and TRBJ2-7; unclear D gene. CDR1 is ENHRY and CDR2 is SYGVKD in the germline V gene. CDR3 length: 14 residues. Trimming pared 0 bases from V and 5 bases from J, leaving 11 bases between. Here the CDR3 reads CAISESELPDEQYF. In DNA form, the CDR3 reads TGTGCCATCAGTGAGTCGGAATTGCCCGACGAGCAGTACTTC.

The rearrangement joins TRBV2 to TRBJ1-4, with 9 bases that match TRBD1. CDR1 SNHLY and CDR2 FYNNEI come from the germline V gene. The V segment lost 4 bases and the J segment 2 bases; nucleotides outside the gene matches: 2. CDR3 length: 15 amino acids. The CDR3: CASSGTGVTNEKLFF. The CDR3 DNA sequence: TGTGCCAGCAGTGGGACAGGGGTTACTAATGAAAAACTGTTTTTT.

The chain combines TRBV30 with TRBJ1-1; D not resolved. Trimming left V 4 bases short and J 4 bases short, with 10 bases between. The CDR3 totals 12 residues. The germline CDR1 and CDR2 sequences are GTSNPN and SVGIG (reference sequence). The CDR3 here is CAWIWGSTEAFF. As DNA, the CDR3 is TGTGCCTGGATCTGGGGTAGCACTGAAGCTTTCTTT.